These T cell receptor beta chains were read from a single sample in a study of T cell repertoires in cytomegalovirus infection. TCRdb processed the reads anew with MiXCR; each CDR3 protein has one entry. The sample contains hundreds of thousands of distinct CDR3 sequences, about 33% of which appear only once. Antigen specificity for these receptors is unknown. Material: cultured CD8+ T cells from PBMCs, obtained from culture after CMV antigen stimulation. These receptors all come from a human donor in good health (CMV status not recorded). Some clones in this sample may be carry-over from other donors' samples. CDR3s include the opening cysteine and the closing phenylalanine or tryptophan. The D gene is left open where the match is weak. Part of the rows lack a size; the others show once, few, many or a class for expanded clones.

cdr3_aa cdr3_nt d_call j_call clone_size v_call
CSARHGGGTATGELFF TGCAGTGCTAGACATGGTGGAGGGACGGCCACCGGGGAGCTGTTTTTT . TRBJ2-2 . TRBV20-1
CASSSTDRDPYNEQFF TGTGCCAGCAGCTCGACGGACAGGGATCCCTACAATGAGCAGTTCTTC TRBD1 TRBJ2-1 many TRBV12-3/TRBV12-4
CSARKMPDSRNEKLFF TGCAGTGCTAGAAAGATGCCCGACAGCCGTAATGAAAAACTGTTTTTT . TRBJ1-4 few TRBV20-1
CASSLHGSNQPQHF TGTGCCAGCAGCCTACATGGGTCCAATCAGCCCCAGCATTTT . TRBJ1-5 . TRBV6-2/TRBV6-3
CATNRVGQGNEQYF TGTGCCACCAATCGTGTGGGACAGGGGAACGAGCAGTACTTC TRBD1 TRBJ2-7 . TRBV15
CSVMDLRGTEAFF TGCAGCGTTATGGACCTACGGGGGACTGAAGCTTTCTTT . TRBJ1-1 . TRBV29-1
CATSDHTDEVDTQYF TGTGCCACCAGTGATCACACAGACGAAGTCGATACGCAGTATTTT . TRBJ2-3 . TRBV24-1
CASRDPTASGVYNEQFF TGTGCCAGCAGGGACCCGACGGCTAGCGGGGTTTACAATGAGCAGTTCTTC TRBD2 TRBJ2-1 . TRBV12-3/TRBV12-4
CASSYRALRNQPQHF TGTGCCAGCAGTTACCGGGCCCTCCGGAATCAGCCCCAGCATTTT . TRBJ1-5 few TRBV28
CASSGSGTANTGELFF TGTGCCAGCAGCGGATCCGGGACAGCGAACACCGGGGAGCTGTTTTTT TRBD1 TRBJ2-2 . TRBV9
CATSEGVGGEQFF TGTGCCACCAGTGAGGGAGTGGGGGGTGAGCAGTTCTTC . TRBJ2-1 . TRBV24-1
CAMRLGHRVDEQFF TGTGCCATGAGGCTAGGACACCGCGTGGATGAGCAGTTCTTC . TRBJ2-1 . TRBV10-3
CVSSLGREQFF TGTGTCAGCAGCCTAGGACGGGAGCAGTTCTTC . TRBJ2-1 . TRBV14
CAVAQGAQGYTF TGTGCCGTGGCACAGGGGGCGCAAGGCTACACCTTC TRBD1 TRBJ1-2 few TRBV6-1
CASSSLVGIAGSSYNEQFF TGTGCCAGCAGCTCCCTAGTGGGGATAGCGGGGAGCTCCTACAATGAGCAGTTCTTC TRBD2 TRBJ2-1 many TRBV7-9
CASSPLARYNEQFF TGTGCCAGCTCCCCACTAGCGAGGTACAATGAGCAGTTCTTC TRBD2 TRBJ2-1 few TRBV12-3/TRBV12-4
CATSRVPDSGNTIYF TGTGCCACCAGCAGAGTGCCAGACTCTGGAAACACCATATATTTT . TRBJ1-3 . TRBV15
CATSDSSAGGYNEQFF TGTGCCACCAGTGATTCTTCTGCGGGGGGGTACAATGAGCAGTTCTTC TRBD2 TRBJ2-1 . TRBV24-1
CASSYEGGRADTQYF TGTGCCAGCAGTTACGAGGGGGGGCGCGCAGATACGCAGTATTTT . TRBJ2-3 few TRBV6-6
CASSVASNTGPKNIQYF TGTGCCAGCAGCGTAGCCTCCAATACAGGGCCCAAAAACATTCAGTACTTC . TRBJ2-4 . TRBV9
CASSDPGTGLVKNIQYF TGTGCCAGTTCCGACCCGGGGACAGGGCTAGTCAAAAACATTCAGTACTTC TRBD1 TRBJ2-4 . TRBV19
CASSFPRVNTGELFF TGTGCCAGCAGCTTCCCCAGGGTTAACACCGGGGAGCTGTTTTTT . TRBJ2-2 many TRBV11-2
CASSETNSGAYTGELFF TGTGCCAGCAGTGAAACTAATAGCGGGGCTTACACCGGGGAGCTGTTTTTT TRBD2 TRBJ2-2 . TRBV2
CASSSSLNTEAFF TGTGCCAGCAGTTCCTCACTGAACACTGAAGCTTTCTTT . TRBJ1-1 few TRBV6-6
CARIVGSGGGNEQFF TGTGCCAGGATCGTGGGGAGCGGGGGGGGGAATGAGCAGTTCTTC TRBD2 TRBJ2-1 . TRBV7-4
CSVELIAADTQYF TGCAGCGTTGAGTTAATAGCGGCGGATACGCAGTATTTT . TRBJ2-3 . TRBV29-1
CASRWTVNTEAFF TGTGCCAGCAGATGGACGGTTAACACTGAAGCTTTCTTT . TRBJ1-1 many TRBV27
CASSPRRSGELFF TGTGCCAGCAGTCCGAGGAGGTCCGGGGAGCTGTTTTTT . TRBJ2-2 . TRBV27
CASSSGPDQPQHF TGTGCCAGCAGTTCAGGTCCCGATCAGCCCCAGCATTTT . TRBJ1-5 . TRBV28
CASRTTTGYTF TGTGCCAGCAGGACTACGACCGGCTACACCTTC . TRBJ1-2 . TRBV2
CASSLVLFGRERVSPLHF TGTGCCAGCAGTTTAGTGTTGTTCGGCAGGGAAAGAGTCTCACCCCTCCACTTT . TRBJ1-6 many TRBV12-3/TRBV12-4
CATSDRGGGREQFF TGTGCCACCAGTGACAGGGGCGGGGGCCGGGAGCAGTTCTTC . TRBJ2-1 few TRBV24-1
CATTGNYGYTF TGTGCCACTACGGGGAACTATGGCTACACCTTC . TRBJ1-2 few TRBV7-8
CASSFPLMGARRYGYTF TGTGCCAGCAGCTTTCCCCTTATGGGGGCTAGGAGATATGGCTACACCTTC . TRBJ1-2 many TRBV7-2
CSARQDQPQHF TGCAGTGCTAGACAAGATCAGCCCCAGCATTTT . TRBJ1-5 few TRBV20-1
CASHGGGLGGYTF TGTGCCAGCCACGGCGGGGGGCTAGGTGGCTACACCTTC . TRBJ1-2 . TRBV5-4
CASSSSGTAYEQYF TGTGCCAGCAGTTCTTCCGGGACAGCATACGAGCAGTACTTC TRBD1 TRBJ2-7 few TRBV19
CASSLGIWGSNQPQHF TGTGCCAGCAGTTTAGGGATTTGGGGTAGCAATCAGCCCCAGCATTTT . TRBJ1-5 few TRBV12-3/TRBV12-4
CASSPTGRYYEQYF TGTGCCAGCAGTCCGACAGGCCGCTACTACGAGCAGTACTTC . TRBJ2-7 . TRBV2
CASSLSGGVSEQFF TGCGCCAGCAGCCTTAGCGGGGGGGTGAGTGAGCAGTTCTTC TRBD2 TRBJ2-1 . TRBV5-1
CASSFVDRTMAEQYF TGTGCCAGCAGCTTCGTGGACCGGACGATGGCCGAGCAGTACTTC . TRBJ2-7 few TRBV7-6
CAISDYSGTGLIYEQYF TGTGCCATCAGTGATTATTCCGGGACAGGGCTCATTTACGAGCAGTACTTC TRBD1 TRBJ2-7 many TRBV10-3
CASSGTLGETQYF TGTGCCAGCAGTGGTACCCTGGGGGAGACCCAGTACTTC . TRBJ2-5 . TRBV2
CASSLEGLPSAQYF TGTGCCAGCAGCTTAGAAGGTTTGCCCTCGGCCCAGTACTTC . TRBJ2-5 few TRBV7-9
CASRTGTSGGLEIETQYF TGTGCCAGCAGGACCGGGACTAGCGGGGGCCTTGAGATAGAGACCCAGTACTTC TRBD2 TRBJ2-5 . TRBV12-3/TRBV12-4
CASSQARLAGLSSYEQYF TGTGCCAGCAGCCAAGCCAGACTAGCGGGGTTGAGCTCCTACGAGCAGTACTTC TRBD2 TRBJ2-7 few TRBV14